Listed below are T cell receptor beta chains from one sample, sequenced in a study of blood T cell repertoires in COVID-19. Sequencing used immunoSEQ multiplex PCR; TCRdb keeps in-frame clones, though not all of them. The repertoire holds about 220,000 clones, with roughly nine tenths as singletons. Sequencing was done on a sample of PBMCs or T cells enriched from blood (not recorded which). Source of these receptors: a woman aged 18 to 35 in a cohort exposed to, infected with or recovered from COVID-19 (not recorded which). The CDR3 runs from the conserved cysteine through the conserved F or W. D genes are given only for firm matches. Clone size is given for some rows only: seen once, a few or many times, or a class if the clone is expanded.

cdr3_length j_call d_call clone_size v_call cdr3_nt cdr3_aa
14 TRBJ1-6 NA NA TRBV6-5 TGTGCCAGCAGTCGCCTGGGGGCAGATTCACCCCTCCACTTT CASSRLGADSPLHF
15 TRBJ2-3 TRBD1 NA TRBV5-1 TGCGCCAGCAGCCCTTGGGACAGGGCGCAAGATCCGCAGTATTTT CASSPWDRAQDPQYF
15 TRBJ1-4 TRBD1 NA TRBV19 TGTGCCAGTCACTCCCCCGGGACAGTCTCGCGAAAACTGTTTTTT CASHSPGTVSRKLFF
15 TRBJ2-3 NA NA TRBV10-3 TGTGCCGCCCAATCGGAACAACTCAGGACAGATACGCAGTATTTT CAAQSEQLRTDTQYF
15 TRBJ2-1 TRBD2 NA TRBV7-8 TGTGCCAGCAGCTTATCACTAGCGGGGGTCAATGAGCAGTTCTTC CASSLSLAGVNEQFF
13 TRBJ1-3 NA NA TRBV7-9 TGTGCCAGCAGCTTAGCTGGCGGGAACACCATATATTTT CASSLAGGNTIYF
11 TRBJ2-7 NA NA TRBV5-6 TGTGCCAGCAGTTACTCCTACGAGCAGTACTTC CASSYSYEQYF
16 TRBJ1-3 NA NA TRBV3-1/TRBV3-2 TGTGCCAGCAGCCAAGTAGGTGGACAAGCTGGAAACACCATATATTTT CASSQVGGQAGNTIYF
15 TRBJ2-5 TRBD2 few TRBV6-1 TGTGCCAGCAGTGAAGAGGCGGGAGCCCAAGAGACCCAGTACTTC CASSEEAGAQETQYF
13 TRBJ2-7 NA NA TRBV29-1 TGCAGCGTTGGGTCAGGGTGGGGAAACGAGCAGTACTTC CSVGSGWGNEQYF
16 TRBJ1-3 TRBD1 NA TRBV4-2 TGTGCCAGCAGCCAAGATCAAGGACAGGGTGGAAACACCATATATTTT CASSQDQGQGGNTIYF